The rows below give T cell receptor beta chains drawn from one sample of a study of T-cell memory formation after mild COVID-19. TCRdb re-called the 5' RACE reads with MiXCR, one entry per CDR3 protein. The data contain some 250,000 distinct CDR3 sequences, 18% of them singletons. What was sequenced was PBMCs or a T cell subset sorted from them (not recorded which). These receptors came from a young man who had mild COVID-19 (a few samples of this study predate the infection). Cell type and time point are not known. The CDR3 runs from the conserved cysteine through the conserved F or W. The D gene is left open where the match is weak. Clone size is given for some rows only: seen once, a few or many times, or a class if the clone is expanded.

16	TRBV20-1	TRBD1	TRBJ1-6	few	TGCAGTGCTAGGGCCGGGGACAGGGGTAATCGGTCACCCCTCCACTTT	CSARAGDRGNRSPLHF
13	TRBV7-3	TRBD1	TRBJ2-3	many	TGTGCCAGCAGCCCAACAGGGGCAGATACGCAGTATTTT	CASSPTGADTQYF
13	TRBV12-3/TRBV12-4	-	TRBJ2-1	-	TGTGCCAGCAGTGGACCAGGGGCTAATGAGCAGTTCTTC	CASSGPGANEQFF
16	TRBV4-3	TRBD1	TRBJ2-5	few	TGCGCCAGCAGCCAACTTGGGACAGACGTTCAAGAGACCCAGTACTTC	CASSQLGTDVQETQYF
13	TRBV7-3	-	TRBJ2-5	few	TGTGCCAGCAGCTTATACCCCTCGGAGACCCAGTACTTC	CASSLYPSETQYF
15	TRBV7-9	TRBD2	TRBJ2-7	-	TGTGCCAGCAGCTTTACTGACGGGGGGACCTACGAGCAGTACTTC	CASSFTDGGTYEQYF
13	TRBV6-2/TRBV6-3	-	TRBJ2-1	-	TGTGCCAGCAGTTACTCGAGGGGGGGTGAGCAGTTCTTC	CASSYSRGGEQFF
18	TRBV4-3	-	TRBJ1-6	few	TGCGCCAGCAGCCAAGGTCTGGCAGCTAGCTCCTATAATTCACCCCTCCACTTT	CASSQGLAASSYNSPLHF
15	TRBV9	-	TRBJ2-7	-	TGTGCCAGCAGCGTAGAAGGGCTAGGTGCGGACGAGCAGTACTTC	CASSVEGLGADEQYF
14	TRBV27	-	TRBJ2-5	-	TGTGCCAGCTCACCGAGGCAGTACCAAGAGACCCAGTACTTC	CASSPRQYQETQYF
18	TRBV7-6	TRBD2	TRBJ2-1	-	TGTGCCAGCAGCACCTCTCCCGGCACTAGCGGGGGGATGAATGAGCAGTTCTTC	CASSTSPGTSGGMNEQFF
14	TRBV5-1	TRBD1	TRBJ2-2	many	TGCGCCAGCAGCTTGGAGGGGGCGACCGGGGAGCTGTTTTTT	CASSLEGATGELFF
12	TRBV27	-	TRBJ2-4	many	TGTGCCAGCAGGGGGGTCGCTGACATTCAGTACTTC	CASRGVADIQYF
16	TRBV7-2	TRBD2	TRBJ2-1	few	TGTGCCAGCAGCTTGAGCAGACTAGCGGGGAACAATGAGCAGTTCTTC	CASSLSRLAGNNEQFF
14	TRBV9	-	TRBJ2-1	-	TGTGCCAGCAGCGACAGGGCTCGACACAATGAGCAGTTCTTC	CASSDRARHNEQFF
10	TRBV18	-	TRBJ2-3	-	TGTGCCAGCGCCAGGGATACGCAGTATTTT	CASARDTQYF
13	TRBV12-3/TRBV12-4	TRBD1	TRBJ1-6	-	TGTGCCAGCAGTCGCCAGGGGGCCTCACCCCTCCACTTT	CASSRQGASPLHF
16	TRBV6-5	-	TRBJ2-5	-	TGTGCCAGCAGTTACTCGAGCTTTACGGGGGCAGAGACCCAGTACTTC	CASSYSSFTGAETQYF
15	TRBV25-1	TRBD1	TRBJ2-7	few	TGTGCCAGCAGTCTACCGGGACAGGGGGTGGGCGAGCAGTACTTC	CASSLPGQGVGEQYF
15	TRBV10-2	TRBD2	TRBJ2-5	-	TGCGCCAGCAGGGTGGAGCGGGGGTCCTTTGAGACCCAGTACTTC	CASRVERGSFETQYF
14	TRBV5-1	TRBD2	TRBJ2-1	many	TGCGCCAGCAGCATTCTCGGACTAGAATCTGAGCAGTTCTTC	CASSILGLESEQFF
11	TRBV6-5	-	TRBJ2-5	-	TGTGCCAGCAGTTATGGCGCGACCCAGTACTTC	CASSYGATQYF
15	TRBV6-1	TRBD2	TRBJ2-1	many	TGTGCCAGCAGTGGACTAGCGGGGGGCTACAATGAGCAGTTCTTC	CASSGLAGGYNEQFF
14	TRBV7-2	TRBD2	TRBJ2-5	few	TGTGCCACCACCCGCGGGGGGGCCGAAGAGACCCAGTACTTC	CATTRGGAEETQYF
16	TRBV6-6	-	TRBJ2-4	few	TGTGCCAGCAGTTACCGGGGGCCCCTGGCCAAAAACATTCAGTACTTC	CASSYRGPLAKNIQYF
15	TRBV20-1	-	TRBJ1-5	many	TGCAGTGCTAGACGAAGGGGCTTTAGCAATCAGCCCCAGCATTTT	CSARRRGFSNQPQHF
12	TRBV29-1	-	TRBJ2-5	-	TGCAGCGTAGCGTCAGGGTTGGAGACCCAGTACTTC	CSVASGLETQYF
14	TRBV7-9	-	TRBJ2-3	-	TGTGCCAGCAGCTTAACGGCGATCACAGATACGCAGTATTTT	CASSLTAITDTQYF
14	TRBV12-3/TRBV12-4	-	TRBJ1-1	-	TGTGCCAGCTCATCAAGACCTGGGATCGGTGAAGCTTTCTTT	CASSSRPGIGEAFF
14	TRBV7-9	-	TRBJ1-6	few	TGTGCCAGCAGCCCCCGGCGGGGGGGTTCACCCCTCCACTTT	CASSPRRGGSPLHF
15	TRBV2	-	TRBJ1-2	-	TGTGCCAGCAGAGAAACACAGGGCATCAACTATGGCTACACCTTC	CASRETQGINYGYTF
16	TRBV7-9	-	TRBJ2-2	many	TGTGCCAGCAGCTCAATCGGGGGCCCGAGAACCGGGGAGCTGTTTTTT	CASSSIGGPRTGELFF
13	TRBV12-3/TRBV12-4	-	TRBJ2-1	few	TGTGCCAGCAGTTTAACCAGGGACAATGAGCAGTTCTTC	CASSLTRDNEQFF
15	TRBV2	-	TRBJ2-2	-	TGTGCCAGCAGTGTCGGGGCCCCGAACACCGGGGAGCTGTTTTTT	CASSVGAPNTGELFF
13	TRBV5-1	-	TRBJ1-4	-	TGCGCCAGCAAGCAGGGCTCGAATGAAAAACTGTTTTTT	CASKQGSNEKLFF
14	TRBV7-2	-	TRBJ2-5	many	TGTGCCAGCAGCTTAGTAGGGGACCAAGAGACCCAGTACTTC	CASSLVGDQETQYF
14	TRBV7-9	-	TRBJ2-7	-	TGTGCCAGCAGAGATGGGGGAGAGGCCTACGAGCAGTACTTC	CASRDGGEAYEQYF
15	TRBV6-5	-	TRBJ1-1	-	TGTGCCAGCAGTTACGGCACACTCGGGTACACTGAAGCTTTCTTT	CASSYGTLGYTEAFF
12	TRBV6-6	-	TRBJ1-1	many	TGTGCCAGCGCCCCCCAAGGCACTGAAGCTTTCTTT	CASAPQGTEAFF
15	TRBV12-5	-	TRBJ2-3	-	TGTGCTAGTGGTTTGGTCAGCTTTTCCCAGGATACGCAGTATTTT	CASGLVSFSQDTQYF
16	TRBV14	-	TRBJ2-2	few	TGTGCCAGCAGCCCCCTCCAGGGACCGAACACCGGGGAGCTGTTTTTT	CASSPLQGPNTGELFF
16	TRBV7-8	-	TRBJ2-1	-	TGTGCCAGCAGCTTAGACAGGGCCAGCTCCTACAATGAGCAGTTCTTC	CASSLDRASSYNEQFF
13	TRBV13	TRBD2	TRBJ2-1	-	TGTGCCACCAGGACTAGCGGGGTGACTGAGCAGTTCTTC	CATRTSGVTEQFF
16	TRBV7-9	TRBD2	TRBJ2-3	-	TGTGCCAGCAGCTCCTTGAGCGGGGGGATCACAGATACGCAGTATTTT	CASSSLSGGITDTQYF
16	TRBV4-3	TRBD2	TRBJ2-5	-	TGCGCCAGCAGCCCAGTTAGCGGGGGGGCCCTTGAGACCCAGTACTTC	CASSPVSGGALETQYF
13	TRBV12-3/TRBV12-4	-	TRBJ1-1	-	TGTGCCAGCAGTGGGGAGGGATGGACTGAAGCTTTCTTT	CASSGEGWTEAFF
15	TRBV4-2	-	TRBJ2-7	few	TGTGCCAGCAGCCAAGATCAGGTGGGAATCTACGAGCAGTACTTC	CASSQDQVGIYEQYF